This T cell receptor (beta chain) was found in a study of T-cell reconstitution after alpha-beta-depleted transplantation in children. This CDR3 spans 15 amino acids. The germline V and J ends were trimmed by 3 bases and 7 bases, with 15 bases remaining between them. This clonotype was found a few times. During its preparation, the TCRbeta library received unique molecular identifiers. MiXCR, run by TCRdb on the PCR reads, gives a single entry per CDR3 protein. This sample yields about 210,000 distinct CDR3 sequences, of which over 15% are seen a single time; around two fifths belongs to the top ten.

The material sequenced was PBMCs, mostly from graft donor cells, taken 360 days after TCRalphabeta/CD19-depleted stem cell transplant. The sequence was obtained from a male patient aged 2 to 10 who had a stem cell transplant for acute lymphoblastic leukemia, so the T cells may come from the graft donor. This chain connects TRBV12-3 or TRBV12-4 to TRBJ1-4, with D hard to call. The DNA of the CDR3 is TGTGCCAGCAGTTTTTCTAGGTATTATGGTGAAAAACTGTTTTTT. Protein sequence: CASSFSRYYGEKLFF.